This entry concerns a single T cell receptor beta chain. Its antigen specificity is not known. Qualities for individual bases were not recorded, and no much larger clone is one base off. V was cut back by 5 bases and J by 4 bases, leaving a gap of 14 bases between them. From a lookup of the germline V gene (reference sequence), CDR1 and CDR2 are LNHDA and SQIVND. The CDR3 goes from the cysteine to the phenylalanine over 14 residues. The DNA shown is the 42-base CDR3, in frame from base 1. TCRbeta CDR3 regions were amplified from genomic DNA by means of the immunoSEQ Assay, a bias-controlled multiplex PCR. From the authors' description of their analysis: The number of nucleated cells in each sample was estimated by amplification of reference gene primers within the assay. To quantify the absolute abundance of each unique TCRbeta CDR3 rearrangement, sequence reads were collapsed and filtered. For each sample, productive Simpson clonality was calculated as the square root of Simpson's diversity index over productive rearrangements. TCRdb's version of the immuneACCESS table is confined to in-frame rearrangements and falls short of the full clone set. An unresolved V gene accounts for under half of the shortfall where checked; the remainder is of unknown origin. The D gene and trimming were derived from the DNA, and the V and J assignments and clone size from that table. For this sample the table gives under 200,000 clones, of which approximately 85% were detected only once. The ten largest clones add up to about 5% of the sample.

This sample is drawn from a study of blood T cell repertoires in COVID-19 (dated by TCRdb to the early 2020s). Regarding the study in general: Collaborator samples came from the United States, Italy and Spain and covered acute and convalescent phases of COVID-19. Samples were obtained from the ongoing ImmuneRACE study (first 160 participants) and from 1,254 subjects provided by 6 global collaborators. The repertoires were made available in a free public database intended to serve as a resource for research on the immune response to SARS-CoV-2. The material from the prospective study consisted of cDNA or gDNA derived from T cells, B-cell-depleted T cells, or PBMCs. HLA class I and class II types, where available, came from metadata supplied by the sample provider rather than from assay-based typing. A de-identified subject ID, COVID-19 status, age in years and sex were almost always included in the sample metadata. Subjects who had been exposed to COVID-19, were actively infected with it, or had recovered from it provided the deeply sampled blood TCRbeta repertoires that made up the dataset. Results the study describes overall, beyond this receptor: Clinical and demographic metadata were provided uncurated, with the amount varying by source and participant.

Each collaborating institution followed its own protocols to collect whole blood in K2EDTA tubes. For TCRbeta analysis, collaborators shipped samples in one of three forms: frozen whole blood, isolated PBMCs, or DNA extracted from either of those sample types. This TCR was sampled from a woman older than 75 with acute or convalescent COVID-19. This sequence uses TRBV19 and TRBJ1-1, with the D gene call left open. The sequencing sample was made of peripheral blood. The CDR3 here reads CASSPRLSPTEAFF. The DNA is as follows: TGTGCCAGTAGTCCCCGACTGTCGCCCACTGAAGCTTTCTTT.